Following are 8 T cell receptor beta chains from one sample sequenced in a study of blood T cell repertoires in COVID-19. Profiled with immunoSEQ multiplex PCR; TCRdb holds only in-frame clones, not every one. This sample has roughly 60,000 clones, with roughly 88% found just once. Sequencing input: peripheral blood. All receptors come from a woman aged 55-69 years with acute or convalescent COVID-19.

In its sample, this clone was seen once. This chain uses TRBV2 with TRBJ2-5, with 10 bases aligning to TRBD1. Trimming cost V 8 bases and J 4 bases; bases outside gene matches: 10. CDR3 length: 15 residues. CDR1 is SNHLY, CDR2 FYNNEI, per germline. CDR3 coding DNA: TGTGCCAGCCAGGATCCCGGGACAGGGGTAGAGACCCAGTACTTC. Translation gives CASQDPGTGVETQYF.

This chain links TRBV27 with TRBJ1-2, with D maybe TRBD1 (6 bases). CDR1 is MNHEY, CDR2 SMNVEV, per germline (reference sequence). The CDR3 contains 17 residues. V was pared by 2 bases and J by 4 bases, with 20 bases between. Here the CDR3 DNA reads TGTGCCAGCAGTTTAGCGGGGGCCCCAAACCGCTTCTATGGCTACACCTTC. Its protein is CASSLAGAPNRFYGYTF.

The CDR3 reads CASSGGQGWNQPQHF. The CDR3 region has the DNA TGTGCCAGCAGCGGAGGACAGGGTTGGAATCAGCCCCAGCATTTT. The chain has TRBV9 and TRBJ1-5; 8 bases map to TRBD1. Losses at the gene ends were 3 bases for V and 4 bases for J; bases not matched to a gene: 6. This CDR3 has 15 amino acids. The germline V gene has CDR1 SGDLS and CDR2 YYNGEE.

The gene calls are TRBV2 and TRBJ1-2; the D is unclear. The CDR3 contains 13 residues. Germline V gene sequence: CDR1 SNHLY, CDR2 FYNNEI. V was shortened by 2 bases and J by 5 bases, with 9 bases between the two germline ends. CDR3 sequence: CASSESFLYGYTF. CDR3 sequence (DNA): TGTGCCAGCAGTGAAAGTTTCCTATATGGCTACACCTTC.

The rearrangement uses TRBV5-6 and TRBJ2-5, with a weak D call TRBD1 (6 bases). Germline V gene data show CDR1 as SGHDT and CDR2 as YYEEEE. The CDR3 covers 13 residues. Deletions cut 1 base from V and 4 bases from J, with 8 bases between. The CDR3 loop reads CASSLPRGETQYF. DNA for the CDR3: TGTGCCAGCAGCTTGCCCAGGGGAGAGACCCAGTACTTC.

V is TRBV6-6 and J is TRBJ1-1; 10 nucleotides agree with TRBD1. Looked up from germline, CDR1 is MNHNY and CDR2 is SVGAGI (reference sequence). The CDR3 contains 20 residues. With V trimmed by 6 bases and J by 4 bases, 23 bases remained unmatched. CDR3 sequence (DNA): TGTGCCAGCAGCTTTATATCTCCGGGACAGGGGTCTCCCCTGGGCACTGAAGCTTTCTTT. It is translated as CASSFISPGQGSPLGTEAFF.

V is TRBV7-7 and J is TRBJ2-7; a weak D match, TRBD1 (5 bases). The germline CDR1 and CDR2 sequences are SSHAT and FNYEAQ (reference sequence). CDR3 length: 15 residues. V was pared by 2 bases and J by 4 bases, with 15 bases between. Here the CDR3 reads CASSLMAGLEYEQYF. The CDR3 region has the DNA TGTGCCAGCAGCTTAATGGCAGGGTTGGAGTACGAGCAGTACTTC.

This clone was detected only a few times. This rearrangement joins TRBV5-4 to TRBJ1-2; 7 bases are a match to TRBD1. This CDR3 is 13 amino acids long. Germline CDR1 reads SGHNT; CDR2 reads YYREEE (reference sequence). Trimming took 2 bases from V and 7 from J; bases not matched to a gene: 5. The CDR3 region has the DNA TGTGCCAGCAGCTTAACACAGGGGCTTGGCTACACCTTC. The encoded protein is CASSLTQGLGYTF.